These 16 T cell receptor beta chains were all obtained from the same sample, sequenced in a study of T cell responses to AZD1222 COVID-19 vaccine. Measured with immunoSEQ multiplex PCR; TCRdb has only the in-frame clones, and not every one. The sample holds 120,000 to 150,000 clones, roughly nine tenths seen once. The sample here was peripheral blood, taken 28 days after the second AZD1222 dose. These receptors came from an adult who received the AZD1222 COVID-19 vaccine.

This chain links TRBV10-1 with TRBJ2-7; D not certain. This CDR3 comprises 14 residues. Germline loops: CDR1 WNHNN, CDR2 SYGVQD (reference sequence). Trimming took 2 bases from V and 7 from J, leaving 15 bases between them. CDR3 loop: CASSENQLPAEQYF. The CDR3 nucleotides are TGCGCCAGCAGTGAGAATCAGCTTCCCGCTGAGCAGTACTTC.

CDR3 bases: TGCGCCAGCAGCCAAGACCTTGGGGGACACCTTAATGAAAAACTGTTTTTT. It specifies CASSQDLGGHLNEKLFF. The chain couples TRBV4-3 to TRBJ1-4; possible D gene TRBD1, 6 bases. There are 17 residues in the CDR3. From germline, CDR1 is LGHNA and CDR2 YSLEER. Trimming stripped 0 bases from V and 4 bases from J, with 15 bases between.

The genes are TRBV9 and TRBJ2-3, with D unresolved. V was clipped by 3 bases and J by 1 base, with 12 bases between them. Germline values: CDR1 SGDLS, CDR2 YYNGEE. The CDR3 runs to 15 residues. CDR3 amino acids: CASSDGSSGTDTQYF. Here the CDR3 DNA reads TGTGCCAGCAGCGACGGCTCCAGTGGCACAGATACGCAGTATTTT.

This chain links TRBV12-3 or TRBV12-4 with TRBJ1-1; TRBD1 aligns across 7 bases. Trimming took 6 bases from V and 11 from J; bases not matched to a gene: 9. CDR3 length: 12 residues. The CDR3 DNA is TGTGCCAGCAGAGCCCCCGGGACAGTGGCTTTCTTT. This sequence encodes CASRAPGTVAFF.

The J gene is TRBJ1-1, the V gene TRBV3-1 (or the pseudogene TRBV3-2); no definite D call. The CDR3 has 14 residues. V shed 0 bases and J shed 5 bases, with 10 bases lying between them. The germline V gene encodes CDR1 LGHDT and CDR2 YNNKEL (reference sequence). CDR3 protein: CASSQDTGGTEAFF. In DNA form, the CDR3 reads TGTGCCAGCAGCCAAGATACGGGAGGGACTGAAGCTTTCTTT.

V and J are TRBV4-3 and TRBJ2-2, with D maybe TRBD1 (6 bases). This CDR3 spans 17 amino acids. Germline-derived CDR1 and CDR2 are LGHNA and YSLEER. V was shortened by 1 base and J by 0 bases, with 12 bases between the two germline ends. Written as DNA, the CDR3 is TGCGCCAGCAGCCAAGCCCCCCAGGGGTCGAACACCGGGGAGCTGTTTTTT. Translating gives CASSQAPQGSNTGELFF.

This clone was observed a single time. J is TRBJ2-2 and V is TRBV19; 8 bases are a match to TRBD1. V shed 2 bases, J shed 5 bases, and the junction held 10 bases outside the gene matches. This CDR3 spans 17 amino acids. Germline-derived CDR1 and CDR2 are LNHDA and SQIVND (reference sequence). CDR3 sequence: CASSITGTGRITGELFF. The CDR3, as DNA: TGTGCCAGTAGTATAACCGGGACAGGAAGGATTACCGGGGAGCTGTTTTTT.

The J gene is TRBJ1-1, the V gene TRBV18; D not resolved. V was cut by 6 bases and J by 0 bases, with 14 bases left in between. This CDR3 has 15 residues. Germline V lookup: CDR1 KGHSH, CDR2 LQKENI. CDR3 coding DNA: TGTGCCAGCTCGCCCCAGAATACAGTGAACACTGAAGCTTTCTTT. Encoded protein: CASSPQNTVNTEAFF.

This rearrangement joins TRBV11-2 to TRBJ2-1; D is unclear. Germline V gene lookup returns CDR1 SGHAT and CDR2 FQNNGV. CDR3 length equals 12 residues. V was pared by 0 bases and J by 9 bases, with 6 bases between. The CDR3 reads CASSLEGVEQFF. The CDR3 region has the DNA TGTGCCAGCAGCTTAGAAGGAGTTGAGCAGTTCTTC.

This chain joins TRBV7-2 and TRBJ1-2; TRBD1 matches 7 bases. Looked up from germline, CDR1 is SGHTA and CDR2 is FQGNSA. After removal of 1 base from V and 3 bases from J, the junction contained 5 bases not matched to a gene. CDR3 length: 15 residues. The CDR3 DNA follows: TGTGCCAGCAGCTTAGTTCCAGGGGGTGACTATGGCTACACCTTC. Amino acids: CASSLVPGGDYGYTF.

The V call is TRBV27, the J call TRBJ2-5, with D uncertain. The germline CDR1 and CDR2 sequences are MNHEY and SMNVEV (reference sequence). The CDR3 has 12 residues. Trimming removed 2 bases at V and 1 base at J, with 2 bases between. In nucleotides, the CDR3 is TGTGCCAGCAGTTTAGTCCAAGAGACCCAGTACTTC. This translates into CASSLVQETQYF.

This clone has more than one count but fewer than ten. This chain uses TRBV10-1 with TRBJ1-6; D possibly corresponds to TRBD1 (6 bases). CDR1 is WNHNN, CDR2 SYGVQD, per germline (reference sequence). Deletions cut 6 bases from V and 0 bases from J, with 15 bases between. The CDR3 extends over 17 amino acids. CDR3 in DNA: TGCGCCAGCAGCCCGGGACATTTGAGCTCCTATAATTCACCCCTCCACTTT. Protein product: CASSPGHLSSYNSPLHF.

The CDR3 is CASSPSPQGIEQFF. In DNA form, the CDR3 reads TGTGCCAGTAGTCCCTCACCCCAGGGAATTGAGCAGTTCTTC. The genes are TRBV19 and TRBJ2-1, with D possibly TRBD1 on 5 matching bases. This CDR3 is built from 14 residues. Germline CDR1 and CDR2: LNHDA and SQIVND (reference sequence). Trimming took off 5 bases at V and 9 bases at J, with 17 bases between the two ends.

The V gene is TRBV6-5, the J gene TRBJ2-1; perhaps TRBD2 as D (6 bases). V lost 8 bases to trimming and J lost 5 bases, with 16 bases between them. The germline CDR1 and CDR2 sequences are MNHEY and SVGAGI. This CDR3 spans 14 amino acids. The chain's CDR3 is CASAMLASNNEQFF. Written as DNA, the CDR3 is TGTGCCAGCGCGATGCTAGCGTCTAACAATGAGCAGTTCTTC.

This chain joins TRBV12-3 or TRBV12-4 and TRBJ2-7; perhaps TRBD2 as D (5 bases). CDR3 length: 12 amino acids. With 5 bases removed from V and 4 bases from J, the gap between germline ends came to 9 bases. CDR3: CASSPGFYEQYF. CDR3 nucleotide sequence: TGTGCCAGCAGTCCGGGATTTTACGAGCAGTACTTC.

The chain is built from TRBV5-4 and TRBJ2-1; 8 positions match TRBD1. Looked up from germline, CDR1 is SGHNT and CDR2 is YYREEE (reference sequence). The CDR3 has 13 residues. The V and J ends lost 4 bases and 8 bases, in that order; junction bases with no gene match: 5. This CDR3 is CASSADRAHEQFF. CDR3 nucleotide sequence: TGTGCCAGCAGCGCGGACAGGGCACATGAGCAGTTCTTC. Full variable domain (rest looked up from reference TRBV5-4 and TRBJ2-1): ETGVTQSPTHLIKTRGQQVTLRCSSQSGHNTVSWYQQALGQGPQFIFQYYREEENGRGNFPPRFSGLQFPNYSSELNVNALELDDSALYLCASSADRAHEQFFGPGTRLTVL.